The 8 T cell receptor beta chains given below trace back to one sample, sequenced in a study of PD-L1 blockade in urothelial cancer. Measured with immunoSEQ multiplex PCR; TCRdb has only the in-frame clones, and not every one. The sample yields about 87,000 clones, roughly 84% seen once. Time point in this sample: pretreatment peripheral blood. The sample in question was PBMCs, obtained around atezolizumab (anti-PD-L1) treatment. The origin of the receptors is a man between 60 and 75 years old with urothelial cancer.

V is TRBV28 and J is TRBJ2-1, with 9 bases aligning to TRBD1. The CDR3 runs 15 residues. The trim removed 5 bases at V and 6 bases at J, leaving 8 bases unmatched. Per the germline V gene, CDR1 is MDHEN and CDR2 is SYDVKM. CDR3 DNA sequence: TGTGCCAGCAGTCCGCCGGGACAGGGACTCAATGAGCAGTTCTTC. Translated, it gives CASSPPGQGLNEQFF. Together with reference TRBV28 and TRBJ2-1, the CDR3 gives the full variable domain: DVKVTQSSRYLVKRTGEKVFLECVQDMDHENMFWYRQDPGLGLRLIYFSYDVKMKEKGDIPEGYSVSREKKERFSLILESASTNQTSMYLCASSPPGQGLNEQFFGPGTRLTVL.

The chain joins TRBV7-9 to TRBJ2-3; 7 bases are a match to TRBD2. The germline CDR1 and CDR2 sequences are SEHNR and FQNEAQ (reference sequence). The J segment lost 1 base and the V segment lost 8 bases, leaving 15 bases of the junction unmatched. The CDR3 totals 17 residues. CDR3 amino acids: CASQTSPFRGGTDTQYF. The DNA of the CDR3 is TGTGCCAGCCAAACATCCCCCTTCCGGGGGGGCACAGATACGCAGTATTTT.

This chain joins TRBV11-2 and TRBJ1-5, with TRBD1 matching 10 bases. The CDR3 length is 14 residues. CDR1 is SGHAT and CDR2 is FQNNGV in the germline V gene. Trimming cost V 5 bases and J 4 bases; bases outside gene matches: 2. CDR3 loop: CASSRDRGNQPQHF. CDR3 in DNA: TGTGCCAGCAGCCGGGACAGGGGAAATCAGCCCCAGCATTTT.

The chain employs TRBV28 and TRBJ1-2; 11 bases are shared with TRBD1. The CDR3 is 18 amino acids. The junction had 20 bases not matched to a gene; V was cut back by 10 bases and J by 4 bases. The germline CDR1 and CDR2 sequences are MDHEN and SYDVKM. CDR3 sequence (DNA): TGTGCCACCAAAAAGTTCGGACAGGGGGCATCCTTCGCCTATGGCTACACCTTC. Amino acid sequence: CATKKFGQGASFAYGYTF.

The chain has TRBV6-5 and TRBJ1-1, with D tentatively TRBD1 (5 bases). Trimming shortened V by 8 bases and J by 1 base, and 8 bases separated the two germline ends. This CDR3 spans 12 amino acids. The germline V gene has CDR1 MNHEY and CDR2 SVGAGI. The CDR3: CASQDKNTEAFF. The CDR3 nucleotides are TGTGCCAGCCAGGACAAGAACACTGAAGCTTTCTTT.

The chain carries TRBV27 and TRBJ1-3, with D perhaps matching TRBD1 (6 bases). V lost 5 bases and J 1 base, leaving 9 bases between the germline ends. Germline V lookup: CDR1 MNHEY, CDR2 SMNVEV (reference sequence). The CDR3 covers 14 residues. CDR3 DNA sequence: TGTGCCAGCAGTACACAGGGTTCTGGAAACACCATATATTTT. It yields the protein CASSTQGSGNTIYF.

The rearrangement links TRBV7-9 to TRBJ2-7; perhaps TRBD2 as D (5 bases). The CDR3 consists of 12 residues. Germline assignment: CDR1 SEHNR and CDR2 FQNEAQ (reference sequence). The ends were cut back, 5 bases at V and 3 bases at J, with 8 bases in the middle. DNA of the CDR3: TGTGCCAGCAGCGCCGGGGACTACGAGCAGTACTTC. Its translation: CASSAGDYEQYF.

The rearrangement links TRBV27 to TRBJ2-1; possibly TRBD2 for D (6 bases). With 1 base removed from V and 0 bases from J, the gap between germline ends came to 16 bases. The CDR3 spans 18 residues. Per germline, CDR1 MNHEY and CDR2 SMNVEV (reference sequence). DNA for the CDR3: TGTGCCAGCAGTTTATTTGGTGCGGGGCAGAGCTCCTACAATGAGCAGTTCTTC. Amino acid sequence: CASSLFGAGQSSYNEQFF.